The 29 T cell receptor beta chains below were found in one sample sequenced in a study of blood T cells in healthy people across ages. A second PCR of 7 to 11 cycles used a sample-barcoded 5' primer and a J-beta primer mix. TCRdb reprocessed the 5' RACE reads via MiXCR and lists one record per CDR3 protein. Among hundreds of thousands of distinct CDR3 sequences listed, just over 55% were seen once. Sequencing was performed on blood. The receptors stem from a man between 40 and 49 years old in good health.

The chain combines TRBV5-1 with TRBJ2-3, with 9 bases identical to TRBD2. The CDR3 spans 14 residues. Losses at the gene ends were 3 bases for V and 4 bases for J; bases not matched to a gene: 3. CDR1 and CDR2 from the germline V gene are SGHRS and YFSETQ. Written as DNA, the CDR3 is TGCGCCAGCAGCTCTAGCGGGGCGGCAGATACGCAGTATTTT. Protein sequence: CASSSSGAADTQYF.

About this clonotype itself: Just one base apart from a much larger clone, this may be a read error. The rearrangement uses TRBV7-9 and TRBJ1-5; D call uncertain. The CDR3 is 12 amino acids. The germline V gene has CDR1 SEHNR and CDR2 FQNEAQ (reference sequence). The CDR3 here is CVSSLYLGPQHF. In DNA, the CDR3 is TGTGTCAGCAGCTTATATCTGGGGCCCCAGCATTTT.

The sample holds a few counts of this clonotype. The chain combines TRBV4-2 with TRBJ1-2; 8 bases fit TRBD1. In germline, CDR1 is LGHNA, CDR2 YNFKEQ. Trimming removed 4 bases from V and 5 bases from J; junction bases left unmatched: 6. This CDR3 comprises 14 residues. CDR3 DNA: TGTGCCAGCAGCCCACAGGACAGGGAGTATGGCTACACCTTC. Protein sequence: CASSPQDREYGYTF.

This sequence joins TRBV2 and TRBJ1-5; D not certain. Trimming took 3 bases from V and 4 from J, leaving 7 bases between them. Germline CDR1 is SNHLY and CDR2 is FYNNEI. There are 13 residues in the CDR3. The CDR3 DNA is TGTGCCAGCAGTGAGGGTAGAAATCAGCCCCAGCATTTT. This sequence encodes CASSEGRNQPQHF.

The chain combines TRBV6-2 or TRBV6-3 with TRBJ2-7; D gene unclear. The V gene's germline CDR1 is MNHEY and CDR2 SVGEGT. The V end lost 3 bases, the J end lost 4 bases, and 13 bases lay between the germline ends. This CDR3 has 14 amino acids. The CDR3 nucleotides read TGTGCCAGCAGTTATGCCGGTTTTGGATACGAGCAGTACTTC. This gives the protein CASSYAGFGYEQYF.

The rearrangement uses TRBV24-1 and TRBJ2-6; D possibly corresponds to TRBD1 (6 bases). Deletions cut 5 bases from V and 0 bases from J, with 13 bases between. The CDR3 contains 17 residues. Per the germline V gene, CDR1 is KGHDR and CDR2 is SFDVKD. DNA of the CDR3: TGTGCCACCAGTGGGACAGTACTCAACTCTGGGGCCAACGTCCTGACTTTC. This codes for CATSGTVLNSGANVLTF.

This sequence joins TRBV11-2 and TRBJ2-7, with 10 bases identical to TRBD2. The V segment lost 0 bases and the J segment 6 bases; nucleotides outside the gene matches: 5. The germline gives CDR1 SGHAT, CDR2 FQNNGV. CDR3 size: 15 residues. CDR3 sequence reads: CASSLDSGRTGEQYF. CDR3 sequence (DNA): TGTGCCAGCAGCTTAGATAGCGGGAGGACGGGCGAGCAGTACTTC.

The CDR3 loop is CASSSSDIQYF. In nucleotides, the CDR3 is TGTGCCAGCAGTTCCTCGGACATTCAGTACTTC. This chain joins TRBV6-5 and TRBJ2-4; D gene uncertain. The V gene's germline CDR1 is MNHEY and CDR2 SVGAGI. V dropped 4 bases and J dropped 8 bases, with 6 bases sitting between them. This CDR3 has 11 residues.

The chain uses TRBV29-1 and TRBJ1-2, with D unresolved. V lost 4 bases, J lost 12 bases, and 21 bases lay in between. Germline V gene sequence: CDR1 SQVTM, CDR2 ANQGSEA. The CDR3 totals 13 residues. The CDR3 sequence: CSVAERPAGSHTF. Here the CDR3 DNA reads TGCAGCGTTGCCGAGAGGCCAGCGGGGAGCCACACCTTC.

The chain employs TRBV7-3 and TRBJ2-5; TRBD2 agrees at 8 bases. CDR3 length equals 15 residues. Trimming cost V 0 bases and J 5 bases; bases outside gene matches: 5. Per the germline V gene, CDR1 is SGHTA and CDR2 is FQGTGA. Written as DNA, the CDR3 is TGTGCCAGCAGCTTAACTGGGACTAGGGAGGAGACCCAGTACTTC. This encodes CASSLTGTREETQYF.

The rearrangement joins TRBV6-2 or TRBV6-3 to TRBJ2-5; D may be TRBD1 or TRBD2 (5 bases each). The better agreement between TRBJ2-7 and the DNA end casts doubt on the J call. The CDR3 spans 15 residues. The germline V gene encodes CDR1 MNHEY and CDR2 SVGEGT. CDR3 bases: TGTGCCAGCAGTTACTCGATTGTGGGGGTGAACGAGCAGTACTTC. Translation gives CASSYSIVGVNEQYF.

A few counts support this clonotype. The gene calls are TRBV9 and TRBJ2-2, with D maybe TRBD1 (5 bases). The CDR3 loop spans 14 amino acids. Germline values: CDR1 SGDLS, CDR2 YYNGEE. The V end lost 3 bases, the J end lost 6 bases, and 12 bases lay between the germline ends. CDR3 residues: CASSGGWGSGELFF. In DNA, the CDR3 is TGTGCCAGCAGCGGTGGATGGGGCTCCGGGGAGCTGTTTTTT.

The rearrangement uses TRBV20-1 and TRBJ1-2; 8 bases are a match to TRBD1. With V trimmed by 4 bases and J by 0 bases, 4 bases remained unmatched. CDR1 is DFQATT, CDR2 SNEGSKA, per germline (reference sequence). There are 14 residues in the CDR3. The CDR3 bases are TGCAGTGCTACCCAGACAGGGGCTAACTATGGCTACACCTTC. Its translation is CSATQTGANYGYTF.

The rearrangement links TRBV29-1 to TRBJ2-7, with 9 bases fitting TRBD2. This CDR3 has 12 residues. Germline CDR1 and CDR2: SQVTM and ANQGSEA. With 6 bases clipped from V and 3 bases from J, the junction kept 3 bases outside the gene matches. For the CDR3, the DNA is TGCAGCGTGACTAGCGGCGACTACGAGCAGTACGTC. It codes for CSVTSGDYEQYV.

This clonotype was seen ten or more times. The genes are TRBV24-1 and TRBJ2-1; D is unclear. CDR1 is KGHDR, CDR2 SFDVKD, per germline. V shed 5 bases and J shed 3 bases, with 10 bases lying between them. The CDR3 is 14 amino acids. CDR3 region: CATSASRSYNEQFF. CDR3 sequence (DNA): TGTGCCACCAGTGCGTCCAGAAGCTACAATGAGCAGTTCTTC.

The J gene is TRBJ1-1, the V gene TRBV24-1; D ambiguous. This CDR3 has 12 residues. Germline V gene lookup returns CDR1 KGHDR and CDR2 SFDVKD. V was clipped by 0 bases and J by 8 bases, with 6 bases between them. The CDR3 reads CATSDLGREAFF. The CDR3 region has the DNA TGTGCCACCAGTGATTTGGGGCGAGAAGCTTTCTTT.

This clonotype was counted between two and nine times. The chain is built from TRBV6-2 or TRBV6-3 and TRBJ2-3, with a weak D call TRBD1 (6 bases). The CDR3 is 14 residues long. Per germline, CDR1 MNHEY and CDR2 SVGEGT. Deletions cut 6 bases from V and 4 bases from J, with 14 bases between. The CDR3 region is CASRSGQFADTQYF. In DNA form, the CDR3 reads TGTGCCAGCAGATCCGGACAGTTCGCAGATACGCAGTATTTT.

The chain links TRBV20-1 to TRBJ2-1, with 13 bases matching TRBD2. This CDR3 contains 17 residues. Germline V lookup: CDR1 DFQATT, CDR2 SNEGSKA (reference sequence). J was trimmed by 9 bases and V by 0 bases; bases with no gene match: 11. CDR3 in amino acids: CSARDATSGRVLGEQFF. CDR3 sequence (DNA): TGCAGTGCTAGAGATGCCACTAGCGGGAGGGTCCTGGGTGAGCAGTTCTTC.

This clonotype has only a few counts. The V gene is TRBV28, the J gene TRBJ2-1; 7 bases map to TRBD2. The CDR3 sequence is 20 residues long. CDR1 and CDR2 from the germline V gene are MDHEN and SYDVKM. Losses at the gene ends were 3 bases for V and 0 bases for J; bases not matched to a gene: 17. DNA for the CDR3: TGTGCCAGCAGTTTTTCCGTTGGGGGACTAAATTTACTCTCCTACAATGAGCAGTTCTTC. Protein product: CASSFSVGGLNLLSYNEQFF.

The chain uses TRBV9 and TRBJ1-2, with D unresolved. Trimming pared 3 bases from V and 2 bases from J, leaving 8 bases between. The CDR3 is 13 residues long. Per germline, CDR1 SGDLS and CDR2 YYNGEE. DNA of the CDR3: TGTGCCAGCAGCGGCGACGGGAACTATGGCTACACCTTC. It specifies CASSGDGNYGYTF. Variable domain in full (rest from reference TRBV9 and TRBJ1-2): DSGVTQTPKHLITATGQRVTLRCSPRSGDLSVYWYQQSLDQGLQFLIQYYNGEERAKGNILERFSAQQFPDLHSELNLSSLELGDSALYFCASSGDGNYGYTFGSGTRLTVV.

This clonotype was seen just once. The gene calls are TRBV12-3 or TRBV12-4 and TRBJ1-1; weak D call: TRBD1 (6 bases). This CDR3 has 15 amino acids. V gave up 2 bases and J gave up 1 base, with 11 bases separating them. The CDR3 loop reads CASSLLTGRNTEAFF. As DNA, the CDR3 is TGTGCCAGCAGTTTACTTACAGGGAGGAACACTGAAGCTTTCTTT.

The chain combines TRBV13 with TRBJ2-1, with 10 bases fitting TRBD2. The length of the CDR3 is 16 residues. Germline CDR1 PRHDT, CDR2 FYEKMQ (reference sequence). The junction had 5 bases not matched to a gene; V was cut back by 0 bases and J by 6 bases. CDR3 coding DNA: TGTGCCAGCAGCTTAGGAACTAGCGGGACGGTCAATGAGCAGTTCTTC. This gives the protein CASSLGTSGTVNEQFF. The full variable domain, completed using reference TRBV13 and TRBJ2-1, is AAGVIQSPRHLIKEKRETATLKCYPIPRHDTVYWYQQGPGQDPQFLISFYEKMQSDKGSIPDRFSAQQFSDYHSELNMSSLELGDSALYFCASSLGTSGTVNEQFFGPGTRLTVL.

This chain joins TRBV10-3 and TRBJ2-6; 8 bases line up with TRBD1. This CDR3 is built from 18 residues. Per the germline V gene, CDR1 is ENHRY and CDR2 is SYGVKD. V shed 6 bases and J 1 base; nucleotides not matched to a gene: 11. The CDR3 DNA follows: TGTGCCATCAGCCAGGGACAGGCTGAGGTTTCTGGGGCCAACGTCCTGACTTTC. Amino acid sequence: CAISQGQAEVSGANVLTF.

In this sample, this clonotype turned up a few times. The chain couples TRBV9 to TRBJ2-3, with D tentatively TRBD2 (6 bases). CDR1 and CDR2 (germline): SGDLS, YYNGEE. This CDR3 comprises 15 residues. Trimming took 0 bases from V and 2 from J, leaving 10 bases between them. CDR3 protein: CASSVVAAPTDTQYF. The CDR3 DNA sequence: TGTGCCAGCAGCGTAGTAGCGGCCCCCACAGATACGCAGTATTTT. Based on the CDR3 plus reference TRBV9 and TRBJ2-3, the full variable domain is DSGVTQTPKHLITATGQRVTLRCSPRSGDLSVYWYQQSLDQGLQFLIQYYNGEERAKGNILERFSAQQFPDLHSELNLSSLELGDSALYFCASSVVAAPTDTQYFGPGTRLTVL.

The table lists this clonotype with a few counts. V usage is TRBV29-1 and J usage is TRBJ1-5, with a tentative D call TRBD1 (5 bases). The germline V gene encodes CDR1 SQVTM and CDR2 ANQGSEA. CDR3 length: 13 residues. Trimming shortened V by 2 bases and J by 7 bases, and 12 bases separated the two germline ends. The CDR3 reads CSVEFGGEQPQHF. Here the CDR3 DNA reads TGCAGCGTTGAATTCGGGGGTGAACAGCCCCAGCATTTT.

The chain uses TRBV6-2 or TRBV6-3 and TRBJ1-5; D remains unclear. Trimming left V 0 bases short and J 4 bases short, with 13 bases between. Germline assignment: CDR1 MNHEY and CDR2 SVGEGT. The CDR3 runs 16 residues. In DNA, the CDR3 is TGTGCCAGCAGTTACTCGGATTCCGGTTTTAATCAGCCCCAGCATTTT. Translation gives CASSYSDSGFNQPQHF.

The gene calls are TRBV9 and TRBJ1-2, with 7 nucleotides matching TRBD1. The CDR3 extends over 15 amino acids. The trim removed 4 bases at V and 7 bases at J, leaving 13 bases unmatched. The germline CDR1 and CDR2 sequences are SGDLS and YYNGEE. CDR3 sequence reads: CASSPRDSPVSGYTF. The CDR3 DNA reads TGTGCCAGCAGCCCTCGGGACAGCCCAGTGAGTGGCTACACCTTC.

The J gene is TRBJ2-1, the V gene TRBV9; 11 positions agree with TRBD2. V lost 7 bases and J lost 8; bases outside the gene matches: 8. The CDR3 contains 14 residues. In germline, CDR1 is SGDLS, CDR2 YYNGEE. The CDR3 sequence: CASGLAGGLDEQFF. CDR3 DNA sequence: TGTGCCAGCGGCTTAGCGGGAGGGCTCGATGAGCAGTTCTTC.

This clonotype has only a few counts. The rearrangement links TRBV7-2 to TRBJ2-7; unclear D gene. CDR1 SGHTA and CDR2 FQGNSA come from the germline V gene. Trimming took off 5 bases at V and 6 bases at J, with 20 bases between the two ends. The CDR3 is 15 residues long. In DNA, the CDR3 is TGTGCCAGCAGCAACATGGTTGTATCCTTTTCCGAGCAGTACTTC. Residues: CASSNMVVSFSEQYF. Looking up the rest from reference TRBV7-2 and TRBJ2-7 gives the full variable domain: GAGVSQSPSNKVTEKGKDVELRCDPISGHTALYWYRQSLGQGLEFLIYFQGNSAPDKSGLPSDRFSAERTGGSVSTLTIQRTQQEDSAVYLCASSNMVVSFSEQYFGPGTRLTVT.